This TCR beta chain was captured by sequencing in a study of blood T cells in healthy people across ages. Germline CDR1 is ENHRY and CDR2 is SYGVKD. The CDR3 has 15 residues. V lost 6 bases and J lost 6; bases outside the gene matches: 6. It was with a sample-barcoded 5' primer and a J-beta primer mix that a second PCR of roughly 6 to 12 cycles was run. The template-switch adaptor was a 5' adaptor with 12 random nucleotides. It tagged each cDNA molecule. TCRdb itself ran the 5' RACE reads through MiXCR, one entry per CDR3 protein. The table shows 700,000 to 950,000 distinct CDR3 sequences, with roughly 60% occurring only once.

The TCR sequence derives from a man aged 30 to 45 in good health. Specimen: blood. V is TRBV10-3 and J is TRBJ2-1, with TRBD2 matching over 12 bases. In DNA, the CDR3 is TGTGCCATCAGGGGAACTAGCGGGGGGACCAATGAGCAGTTCTTC. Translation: CAIRGTSGGTNEQFF.